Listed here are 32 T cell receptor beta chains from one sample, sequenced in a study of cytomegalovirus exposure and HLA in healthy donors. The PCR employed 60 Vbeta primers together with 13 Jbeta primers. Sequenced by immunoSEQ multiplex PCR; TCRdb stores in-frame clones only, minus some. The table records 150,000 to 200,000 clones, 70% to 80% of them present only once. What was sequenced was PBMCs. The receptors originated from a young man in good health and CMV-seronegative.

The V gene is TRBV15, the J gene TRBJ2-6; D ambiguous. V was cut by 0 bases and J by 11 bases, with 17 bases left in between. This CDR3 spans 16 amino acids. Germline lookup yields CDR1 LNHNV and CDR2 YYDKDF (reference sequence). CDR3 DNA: TGTGCCACCAGCAGAGACGCGGCCTTCGTAAAGGACGTCCTGACTTTC. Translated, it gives CATSRDAAFVKDVLTF.

The CDR3 spells CSVAAGQHEQYF. DNA for the CDR3: TGCAGCGTTGCGGCAGGGCAACACGAGCAGTACTTC. The genes are TRBV29-1 and TRBJ2-7, with a weak D call TRBD1 (5 bases). Trimming removed 4 bases at V and 5 bases at J, with 12 bases between. The CDR3 is made up of 12 amino acids. CDR1 SQVTM and CDR2 ANQGSEA come from the germline V gene.

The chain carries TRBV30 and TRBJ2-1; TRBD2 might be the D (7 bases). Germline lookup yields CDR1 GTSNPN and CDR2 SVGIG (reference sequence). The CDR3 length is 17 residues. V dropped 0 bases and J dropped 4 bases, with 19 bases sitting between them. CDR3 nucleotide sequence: TGTGCCTGGAGTGTACTTCCGGCGGGGGCCATGTACAATGAGCAGTTCTTC. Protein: CAWSVLPAGAMYNEQFF.

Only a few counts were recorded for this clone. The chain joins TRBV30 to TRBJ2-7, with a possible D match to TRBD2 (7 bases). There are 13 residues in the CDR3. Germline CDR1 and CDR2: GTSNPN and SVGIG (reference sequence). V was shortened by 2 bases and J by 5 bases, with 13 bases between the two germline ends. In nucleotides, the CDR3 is TGTGCCTGGAGTAACGGGGGGCTGAACGAGCAGTACTTC. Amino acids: CAWSNGGLNEQYF.

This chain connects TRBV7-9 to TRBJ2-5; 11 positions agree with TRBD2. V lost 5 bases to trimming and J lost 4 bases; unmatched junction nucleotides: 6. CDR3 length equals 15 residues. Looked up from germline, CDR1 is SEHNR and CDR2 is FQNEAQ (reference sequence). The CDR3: CASSPLAGGGETQYF. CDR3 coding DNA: TGTGCCAGCAGCCCCCTAGCGGGGGGCGGAGAGACCCAGTACTTC. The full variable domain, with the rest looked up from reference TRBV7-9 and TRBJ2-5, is DTGVSQNPRHKITKRGQNVTFRCDPISEHNRLYWYRQTLGQGPEFLTYFQNEAQLEKSRLLSDRFSAERPKGSFSTLEIQRTEQGDSAMYLCASSPLAGGGETQYFGPGTRLLVL.

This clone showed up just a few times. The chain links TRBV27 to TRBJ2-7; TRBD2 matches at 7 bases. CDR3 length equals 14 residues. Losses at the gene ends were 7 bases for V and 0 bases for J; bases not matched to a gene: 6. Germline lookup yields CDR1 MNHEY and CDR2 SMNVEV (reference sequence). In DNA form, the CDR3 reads TGTGCCAGCATGAGCGGCGGGAGCTCCTACGAGCAGTACTTC. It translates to CASMSGGSSYEQYF.

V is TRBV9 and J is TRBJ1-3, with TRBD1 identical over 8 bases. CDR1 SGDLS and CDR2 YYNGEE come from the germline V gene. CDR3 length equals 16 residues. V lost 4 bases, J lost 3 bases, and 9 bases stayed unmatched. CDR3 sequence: CASSFRTGRDGNTIYF. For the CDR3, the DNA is TGTGCCAGCAGCTTCAGGACAGGGCGTGATGGAAACACCATATATTTT.

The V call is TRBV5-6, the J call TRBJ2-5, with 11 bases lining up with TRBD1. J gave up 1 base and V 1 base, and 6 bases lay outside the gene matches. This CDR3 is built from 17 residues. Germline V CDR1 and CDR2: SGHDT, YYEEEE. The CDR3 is CASSLPGQGGFQETQYF. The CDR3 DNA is TGTGCCAGCAGCTTGCCGGGACAGGGGGGGTTCCAAGAGACCCAGTACTTC.

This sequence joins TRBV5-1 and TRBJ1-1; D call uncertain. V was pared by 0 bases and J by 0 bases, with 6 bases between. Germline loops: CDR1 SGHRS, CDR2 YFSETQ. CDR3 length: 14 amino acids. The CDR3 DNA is TGCGCCAGCAGCTTGGGGGAGGTGAACACTGAAGCTTTCTTT. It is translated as CASSLGEVNTEAFF.

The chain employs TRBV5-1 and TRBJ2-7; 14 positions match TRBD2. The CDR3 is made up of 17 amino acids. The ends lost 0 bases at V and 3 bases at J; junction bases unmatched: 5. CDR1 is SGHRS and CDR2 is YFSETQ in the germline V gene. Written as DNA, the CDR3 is TGCGCCAGCAGCTTGGGCGGACTAGCGGGAGGCCACTACGAGCAGTACTTC. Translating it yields CASSLGGLAGGHYEQYF.

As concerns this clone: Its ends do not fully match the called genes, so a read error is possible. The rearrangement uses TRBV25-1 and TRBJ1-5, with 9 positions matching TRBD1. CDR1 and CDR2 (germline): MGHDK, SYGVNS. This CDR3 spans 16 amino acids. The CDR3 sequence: CASSDHRGQGNQLQHF. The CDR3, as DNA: TGTGCCAGCAGTGACCACAGGGGGCAGGGCAATCAGCTCCAGCATTTT.

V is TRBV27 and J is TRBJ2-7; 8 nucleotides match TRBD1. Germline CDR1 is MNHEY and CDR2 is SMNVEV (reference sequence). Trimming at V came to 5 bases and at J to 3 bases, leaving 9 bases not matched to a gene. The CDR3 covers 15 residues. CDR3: CASSPTRGQVYEQYF. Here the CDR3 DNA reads TGTGCCAGCAGTCCCACCCGGGGACAGGTCTACGAGCAGTACTTC.

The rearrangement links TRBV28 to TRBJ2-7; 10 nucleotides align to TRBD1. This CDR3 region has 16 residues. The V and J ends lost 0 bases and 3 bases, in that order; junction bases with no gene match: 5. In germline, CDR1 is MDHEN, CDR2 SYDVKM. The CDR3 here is CASSLWGTGADYEQYF. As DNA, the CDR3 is TGTGCCAGCAGTTTATGGGGGACAGGGGCAGACTACGAGCAGTACTTC.

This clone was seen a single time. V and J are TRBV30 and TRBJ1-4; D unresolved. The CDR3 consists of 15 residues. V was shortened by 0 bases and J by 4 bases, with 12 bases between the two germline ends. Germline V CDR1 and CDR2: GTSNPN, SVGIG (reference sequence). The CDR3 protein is CAWSVLGEGNEKLFF. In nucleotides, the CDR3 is TGTGCCTGGAGTGTCTTGGGCGAGGGTAATGAAAAACTGTTTTTT.

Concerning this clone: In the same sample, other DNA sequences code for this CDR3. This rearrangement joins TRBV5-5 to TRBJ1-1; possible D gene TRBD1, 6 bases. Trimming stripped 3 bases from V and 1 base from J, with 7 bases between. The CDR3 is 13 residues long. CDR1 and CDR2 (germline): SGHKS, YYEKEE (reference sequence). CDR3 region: CASSWGQNTEAFF. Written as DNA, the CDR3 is TGTGCCAGCAGCTGGGGGCAGAACACTGAAGCTTTCTTT.

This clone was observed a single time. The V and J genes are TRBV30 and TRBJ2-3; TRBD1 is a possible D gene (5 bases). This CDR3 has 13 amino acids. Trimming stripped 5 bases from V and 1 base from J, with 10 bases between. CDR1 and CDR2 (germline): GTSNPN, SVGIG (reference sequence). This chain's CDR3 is CAWDSTGTDTQYF. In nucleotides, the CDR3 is TGTGCCTGGGACAGCACTGGCACAGATACGCAGTATTTT.

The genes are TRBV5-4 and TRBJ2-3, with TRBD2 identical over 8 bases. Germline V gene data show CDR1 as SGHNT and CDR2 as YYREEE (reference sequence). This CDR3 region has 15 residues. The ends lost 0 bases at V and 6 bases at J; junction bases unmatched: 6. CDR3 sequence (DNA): TGTGCCAGCAGCTTGGCCGGGCGGGGGGCGGATACGCAGTATTTT. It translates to CASSLAGRGADTQYF. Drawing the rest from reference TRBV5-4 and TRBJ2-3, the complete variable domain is ETGVTQSPTHLIKTRGQQVTLRCSSQSGHNTVSWYQQALGQGPQFIFQYYREEENGRGNFPPRFSGLQFPNYSSELNVNALELDDSALYLCASSLAGRGADTQYFGPGTRLTVL.

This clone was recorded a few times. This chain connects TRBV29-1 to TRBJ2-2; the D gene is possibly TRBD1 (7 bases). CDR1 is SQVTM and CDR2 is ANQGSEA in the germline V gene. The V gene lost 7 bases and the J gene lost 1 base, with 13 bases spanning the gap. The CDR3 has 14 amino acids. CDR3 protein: CSAGRGVNTGELFF. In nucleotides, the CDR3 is TGCAGCGCTGGCAGGGGGGTGAACACCGGGGAGCTGTTTTTT.

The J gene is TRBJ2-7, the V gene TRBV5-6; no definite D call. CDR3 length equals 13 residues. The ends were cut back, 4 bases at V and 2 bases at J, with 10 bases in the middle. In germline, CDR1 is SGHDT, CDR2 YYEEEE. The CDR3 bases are TGTGCCAGCAGCCACCCCACAGCCTACGAGCAGTACTTC. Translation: CASSHPTAYEQYF.

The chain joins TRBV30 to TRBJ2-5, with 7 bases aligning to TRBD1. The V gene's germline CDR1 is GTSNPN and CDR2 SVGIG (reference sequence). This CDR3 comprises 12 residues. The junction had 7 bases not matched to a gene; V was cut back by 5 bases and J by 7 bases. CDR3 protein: CAWGQALGTQYF. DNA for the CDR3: TGTGCCTGGGGACAGGCCTTAGGGACCCAGTACTTC.

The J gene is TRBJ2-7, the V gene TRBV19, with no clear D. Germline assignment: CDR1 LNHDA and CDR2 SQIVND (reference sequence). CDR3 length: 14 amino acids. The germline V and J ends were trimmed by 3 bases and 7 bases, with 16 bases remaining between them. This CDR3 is CASSIFDGGEEQYF. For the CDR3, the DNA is TGTGCCAGTAGTATCTTCGATGGTGGTGAGGAGCAGTACTTC.

In nucleotides, the CDR3 is TGTGCCAGCAGCTTAGGGCAGGTTTTCACCGGGGAGCTGTTTTTT. It codes for CASSLGQVFTGELFF. The genes are TRBV13 and TRBJ2-2; the D is unclear. V was shortened by 0 bases and J by 4 bases, with 9 bases between the two germline ends. The CDR3 totals 15 residues. Per the germline V gene, CDR1 is PRHDT and CDR2 is FYEKMQ (reference sequence). The full variable domain, rest sourced from reference TRBV13 and TRBJ2-2, is AAGVIQSPRHLIKEKRETATLKCYPIPRHDTVYWYQQGPGQDPQFLISFYEKMQSDKGSIPDRFSAQQFSDYHSELNMSSLELGDSALYFCASSLGQVFTGELFFGEGSRLTVL.

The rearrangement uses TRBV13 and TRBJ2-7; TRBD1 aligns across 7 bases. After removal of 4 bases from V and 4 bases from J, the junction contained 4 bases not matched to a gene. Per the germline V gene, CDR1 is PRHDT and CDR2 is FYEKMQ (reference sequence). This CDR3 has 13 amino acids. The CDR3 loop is CASSSGTAYEQYF. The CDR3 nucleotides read TGTGCCAGCAGCTCAGGGACAGCTTACGAGCAGTACTTC.

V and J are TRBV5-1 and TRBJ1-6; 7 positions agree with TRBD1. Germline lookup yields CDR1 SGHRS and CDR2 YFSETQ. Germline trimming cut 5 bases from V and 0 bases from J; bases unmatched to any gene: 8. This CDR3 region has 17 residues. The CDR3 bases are TGCGCCAGCAGGAGGGACAGTCTGAGCTCCTATAATTCACCCCTCCACTTT. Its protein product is CASRRDSLSSYNSPLHF.

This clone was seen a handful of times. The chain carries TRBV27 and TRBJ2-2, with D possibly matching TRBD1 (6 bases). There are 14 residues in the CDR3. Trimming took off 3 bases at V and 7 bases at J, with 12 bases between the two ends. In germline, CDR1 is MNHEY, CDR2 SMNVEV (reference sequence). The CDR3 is CASSLARGYGELFF. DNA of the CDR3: TGTGCCAGCAGTTTGGCCAGGGGTTACGGGGAGCTGTTTTTT.

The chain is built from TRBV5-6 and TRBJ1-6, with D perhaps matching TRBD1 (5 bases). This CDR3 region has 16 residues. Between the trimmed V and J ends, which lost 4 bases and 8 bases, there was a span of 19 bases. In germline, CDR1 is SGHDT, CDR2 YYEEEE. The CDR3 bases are TGTGCCAGCAGCGATGTACCAGGGTTGGTGGATTCACCCCTCCACTTT. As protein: CASSDVPGLVDSPLHF.

The CDR3 DNA sequence: TGTGCCAGCAGTGAGGGTCTGCTCGGGTATGGCTACACCTTC. Protein: CASSEGLLGYGYTF. The chain carries TRBV25-1 and TRBJ1-2; D not resolved. CDR1 is MGHDK and CDR2 is SYGVNS in the germline V gene. CDR3 length equals 14 residues. V gave up 3 bases and J gave up 5 bases, with 13 bases separating them.

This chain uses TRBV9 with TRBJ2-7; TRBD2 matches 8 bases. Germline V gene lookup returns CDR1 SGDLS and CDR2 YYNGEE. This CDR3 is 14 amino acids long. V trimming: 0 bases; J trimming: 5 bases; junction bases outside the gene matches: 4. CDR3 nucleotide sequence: TGTGCCAGCAGCGTAGGTGGACTAGCCCACGAGCAGTACTTC. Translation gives CASSVGGLAHEQYF.

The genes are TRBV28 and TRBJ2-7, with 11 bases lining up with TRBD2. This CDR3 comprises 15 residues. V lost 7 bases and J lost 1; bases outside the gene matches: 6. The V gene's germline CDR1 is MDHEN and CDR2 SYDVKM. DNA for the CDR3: TGTGCCAGCACTCTTAGCGGGAGGGGGTCCTACGAGCAGTACTTC. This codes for CASTLSGRGSYEQYF.

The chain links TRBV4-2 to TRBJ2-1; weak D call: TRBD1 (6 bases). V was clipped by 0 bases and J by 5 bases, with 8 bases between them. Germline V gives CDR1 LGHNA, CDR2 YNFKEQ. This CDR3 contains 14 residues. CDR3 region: CASSQDRGNNEQFF. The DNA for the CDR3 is TGTGCCAGCAGCCAAGATAGGGGGAACAATGAGCAGTTCTTC.

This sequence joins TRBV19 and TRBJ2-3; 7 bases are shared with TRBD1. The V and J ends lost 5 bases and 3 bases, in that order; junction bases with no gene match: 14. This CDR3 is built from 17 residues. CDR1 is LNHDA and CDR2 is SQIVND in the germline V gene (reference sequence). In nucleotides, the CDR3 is TGTGCCAGTAGTTTAGCTAAGGCAGGGGGATCGACAGATACGCAGTATTTT. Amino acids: CASSLAKAGGSTDTQYF.

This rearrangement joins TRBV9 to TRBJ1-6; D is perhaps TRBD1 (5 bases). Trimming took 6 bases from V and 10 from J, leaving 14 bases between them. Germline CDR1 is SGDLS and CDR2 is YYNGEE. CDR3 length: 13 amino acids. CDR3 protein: CASTPGERSPLHF. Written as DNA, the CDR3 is TGTGCCAGCACCCCGGGGGAGCGGTCACCCCTCCACTTT.